The entry that follows covers one T cell receptor beta chain sequence. This sample is part of a study of identifying expanded T cells in peripheral blood. The CDR3 consists of 13 residues. The germline gives CDR1 MNHEY, CDR2 SMNVEV (reference sequence). J lost 6 bases, V lost 8 bases, and 6 bases had no gene match. Profiling relied on immunoSEQ multiplex PCR, and the TCRdb table lists in-frame clones only, not all of them. The sample lists around 130,000 clones; 75% to 90% were seen once. No infections or other immune events were documented during collection. What was sequenced was blood. The chain recombines TRBV27 with TRBJ1-4; 7 bases fit TRBD1. The receptor was isolated from a person aged 18 to 75 in good health. In nucleotides, the CDR3 is TGTGCCAGCGGTGACAGGGCTGATGAAAAACTGTTTTTT. It encodes CASGDRADEKLFF.